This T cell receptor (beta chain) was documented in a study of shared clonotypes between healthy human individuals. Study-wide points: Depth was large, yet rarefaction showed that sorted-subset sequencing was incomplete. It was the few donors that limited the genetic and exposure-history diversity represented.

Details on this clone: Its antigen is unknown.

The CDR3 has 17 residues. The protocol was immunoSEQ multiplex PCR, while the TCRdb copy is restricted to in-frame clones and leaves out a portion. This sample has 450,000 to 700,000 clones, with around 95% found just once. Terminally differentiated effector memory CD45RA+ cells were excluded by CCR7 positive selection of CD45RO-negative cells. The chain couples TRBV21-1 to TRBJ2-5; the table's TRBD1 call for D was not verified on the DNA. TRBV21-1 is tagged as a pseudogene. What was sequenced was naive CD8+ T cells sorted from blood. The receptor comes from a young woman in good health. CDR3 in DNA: TGTGCCAGCAGCGGGACAGGGAATTTGAGGGGTCAAGAGACCCAGTACTTC. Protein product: CASSGTGNLRGQETQYF.